These T cell receptor beta chains were read from a single sample in a study of prognosis after radiotherapy for stage I lung cancer. TCRdb reanalysed the multiplex PCR reads using MiXCR and keeps one entry per CDR3 protein. The sample lists around 26,000 distinct CDR3 sequences, around 30% occurring once. The sample was PBMCs, taken before or after stereotactic body radiation therapy (not recorded which). These TCRs come from a donor at least 50 years old with non-small cell lung cancer. CDR3s include the opening cysteine and the closing phenylalanine or tryptophan. D genes are given only for firm matches. The size field is filled for only some rows; it gives once, few, many or a size class.

>.|TRBV10-3|TRBJ2-7|.
TGTGCCACCAGCCAGATGGGTCTTGACGAGCAGTACTTC
CATSQMGLDEQYF
>many|TRBV5-1|TRBJ2-7|.
TGCGCCAGCAGCTTGGTGCCCAGCTCCGAGCAGTACTTC
CASSLVPSSEQYF
>many|TRBV12-3/TRBV12-4|TRBJ2-2|.
TGTGCCAGCAGTTTTCGCAGGGAGAACACCGGGGAGCTGTTTTTT
CASSFRRENTGELFF
>many|TRBV3-1|TRBJ1-1|TRBD1
TGTGCCAGCAGCCGAGGGACAGGGAGGTACACTGAAGCTTTCTTT
CASSRGTGRYTEAFF
>many|TRBV7-2|TRBJ1-6|.
TGTGCCAGCAGCTTAGTTGGCAGGGGAGAATCACCCCTCCACTTT
CASSLVGRGESPLHF
>few|TRBV30|TRBJ2-3|.
TGTGCCTGGAATACAGGGTTGGCAGATACGCAGTATTTT
CAWNTGLADTQYF
>many|TRBV27|TRBJ2-4|TRBD2
TGTGCCAGCAGTTTATTTGGGACTAGCGGTGGAAACATTCAGTACTTC
CASSLFGTSGGNIQYF
>.|TRBV6-2/TRBV6-3|TRBJ2-3|.
TGTGCCACCTCTCCCTACAGCCGCACATATACGCAGTATTTT
CATSPYSRTYTQYF
>many|TRBV7-2|TRBJ2-2|TRBD1
TGTGCCAGCAGAAGAGAGGGGGCCCTGAACACCGGGGAGCTGTTTTTT
CASRREGALNTGELFF
>.|TRBV29-1|TRBJ2-1|.
TGCAGCGTTGAAGATACGGTGAGATGGTATCGCAATGAGCAGTTCTTC
CSVEDTVRWYRNEQFF
>many|TRBV28|TRBJ1-2|.
TGTGCCAGCAGTTTTCAACAGAGAGCTAAATATGGCTACACCTTC
CASSFQQRAKYGYTF
>many|TRBV6-1|TRBJ2-1|.
TGTGCCAGCAGCGAAGGCCCTCACTTAGGCGGTGAGCAGTTCTTC
CASSEGPHLGGEQFF
>many|TRBV4-2|TRBJ1-1|.
TGTGCCAGCAGCCAAGAGATAAGGGATTTTACTGAAGCTTTCTTT
CASSQEIRDFTEAFF
>few|TRBV5-1|TRBJ1-2|.
TGCGCCAGCAGCTTGTGGGGGCCAAGCTATGGCTACACCTTC
CASSLWGPSYGYTF
>.|TRBV6-1|TRBJ2-7|TRBD2
TGTGCCAGCAGCCATGGGACTAGCGGGAATCGAGCCTACGAGCAGTACTTC
CASSHGTSGNRAYEQYF
>many|TRBV6-1|TRBJ1-6|.
TGTGCCAGCAGTGCTGGGACGGATAATTCACCCCTCCACTTT
CASSAGTDNSPLHF
>many|TRBV20-1|TRBJ2-6|TRBD1
TGCAGTGCTAGAGACGTTTCGGGACAGGGGGCATCAGGGGCCAACGTCCTGACTTTC
CSARDVSGQGASGANVLTF
>many|TRBV5-1|TRBJ1-1|.
TGCGCCAGCAGCTTGGACGGCAGGGGAGGCACTGAAGCTTTCTTT
CASSLDGRGGTEAFF
>.|TRBV7-9|TRBJ2-1|.
TGTGCCAGCAGCTTATTGCCTAGGCAGGATGAGCAGTTCTTC
CASSLLPRQDEQFF
>.|TRBV6-1|TRBJ1-2|.
TGTGCCAGCACCCCTCAGGTGGCAAACTATGGCTACACCTTC
CASTPQVANYGYTF
>many|TRBV19|TRBJ1-5|.
TGTGCCAGTAGTATGCGGGACGGAAGCAATCAGCCCCAGCATTTT
CASSMRDGSNQPQHF
>many|TRBV29-1|TRBJ2-7|TRBD2
TGCAGCGTCGGAGGGACTAGCGGGAGCAACGAGCAGTACTTC
CSVGGTSGSNEQYF
>many|TRBV5-6|TRBJ2-1|.
TGTGCCAGCAGCTTGTCGGTATACAATGAGCAGTTCTTC
CASSLSVYNEQFF
>.|TRBV5-1|TRBJ2-3|.
TGCGCCAGCAGCCCCCGGTCCGGGGATGCAGATACGCAGTATTTT
CASSPRSGDADTQYF
>once|TRBV19|TRBJ1-1|.
TGTTTCAGTATGGGAGGGTGGGCGGCTGAAGCTTTCTTT
CFSMGGWAAEAFF
>many|TRBV11-2|TRBJ2-5|TRBD2
TGTGCCAGCAGCTTAGATCCGGCGGGAGGGAAGACCCAGTACTTC
CASSLDPAGGKTQYF
>many|TRBV5-6|TRBJ2-2|.
TGTGCCAGCAGCTCCGGGGCCGGGGAGCTGTTTTTT
CASSSGAGELFF
>many|TRBV13|TRBJ2-1|.
TGTGCCAGCAGCTCCAGGATCAGCGATGGCTACAATGAGCAGTTCTTC
CASSSRISDGYNEQFF
>.|TRBV19|TRBJ1-1|TRBD1
TGTGCCAGTGGGGACAGGTGTCGAAGCACTGAAGCTTTCTTT
CASGDRCRSTEAFF
>few|TRBV28|TRBJ2-2|TRBD1
TGTGCCAGCAGGGGACAGGGGGCCGTCGGGGAGCTGTTTTTT
CASRGQGAVGELFF
>many|TRBV28|TRBJ1-1|.
TGTGCCAGCAGTTTAATTGGTCCCGCGGAAGCTTTCTTT
CASSLIGPAEAFF
>many|TRBV6-1|TRBJ2-3|TRBD2
TGTGCCAGCACCTCACCCACTAGCGGGAGGGCAGATACGCAGTATTTT
CASTSPTSGRADTQYF
>.|TRBV24-1|TRBJ2-2|.
TGTGCCACCAGTGATGACAGGTGGGGGGACACCGGGGAGCTGTTTTTT
CATSDDRWGDTGELFF
>many|TRBV20-1|TRBJ1-2|TRBD1
TGCAGTGCTAGAGGGAGGGACAGGATCTATGGCTACACCTTC
CSARGRDRIYGYTF
>many|TRBV4-1|TRBJ2-7|.
TGCGCCAGCAGCCAACCGACAGGAAATAACTACGAGCAGTACTTC
CASSQPTGNNYEQYF
>many|TRBV9|TRBJ1-2|.
TGTGCCAGCAGCCCTTCTGGGGGGCCGGTAGGCTATGGCTACACCTTC
CASSPSGGPVGYGYTF
>many|TRBV20-1|TRBJ2-3|.
TGCAGTGCTAGATTGCCTTATAACACAGATACGCAGTATTTT
CSARLPYNTDTQYF
>many|TRBV12-3/TRBV12-4|TRBJ2-1|TRBD2
TGTGCCAGCAGGCTGGGGACTAGCGGGGGGCATGAGCAGTTCTTC
CASRLGTSGGHEQFF
>many|TRBV7-3|TRBJ2-2|.
TGTGCCAGCAGCTTAGTGGGAGGAACCGGGGAGCTGTTTTTT
CASSLVGGTGELFF
>.|TRBV11-3|TRBJ2-7|.
TGTGCCAGCAGTCCCGGCGGAGGGGGCCACGAGCAGTACTTC
CASSPGGGGHEQYF
>many|TRBV2|TRBJ1-3|.
TGTGCCAGCTCGATGGAATCTGGAAACACCATATATTTT
CASSMESGNTIYF
>many|TRBV28|TRBJ1-3|.
TGTGCCAGCAGTGTATTGACAGGATTCGATGGAAACACCATATATTTT
CASSVLTGFDGNTIYF
>.|TRBV19|TRBJ1-1|TRBD1
TGTGCCAGTAGGGACAGGGGGGACACTGAAGCTTTCTTT
CASRDRGDTEAFF
>many|TRBV19|TRBJ2-3|TRBD2
TGTGCCAGTAGCCTGGGACTAGCGACAGATACGCAGTATTTT
CASSLGLATDTQYF
>medium-sized|TRBV6-5|TRBJ2-6|.
TGTGCCAGCAGTTACGGACTCGGCTCTGGGGCCAACGTCCTGACTTTC
CASSYGLGSGANVLTF
>.|TRBV12-3/TRBV12-4|TRBJ1-2|TRBD1
TGTGCCAGCAGCTTGGACAGGTGGGATTACTATGGCTACACCTTC
CASSLDRWDYYGYTF
>many|TRBV5-1|TRBJ2-1|TRBD2
TGCGCCAGCAGCTTGGGGCTAGCGGGAGGAAAATACAATGAGCAGTTCTTC
CASSLGLAGGKYNEQFF
>many|TRBV13|TRBJ2-2|TRBD2
TGTGCCAGCAGCTTCTTAAGGACTAGCGGGTCTACCGGGGAGCTGTTTTTT
CASSFLRTSGSTGELFF
>many|TRBV3-1|TRBJ1-5|.
TGTGCCAGCAGCCAAGAAGGGATTAGCAATCAGCCCCAGCATTTT
CASSQEGISNQPQHF
>many|TRBV18|TRBJ2-1|.
TGTGCCAGCTCACCACAGGGGGGTTACAATGAGCAGTTCTTC
CASSPQGGYNEQFF
>many|TRBV20-1|TRBJ2-3|.
TGCAGTGCTAGATCGCAAGCAATAAGCACAGATACGCAGTATTTT
CSARSQAISTDTQYF
>.|TRBV7-9|TRBJ1-2|.
TGTGCCAGCAGCTTAGTAGGTGGGGATGGCTACACCTTC
CASSLVGGDGYTF
>many|TRBV30|TRBJ1-5|TRBD1
TGTGCCTGGGCGGGGACAGCTCTTCAGCCCCAGCATTTT
CAWAGTALQPQHF
>many|TRBV7-3|TRBJ2-2|.
TGTGCCAGCAGCTTAAATGAGCGGAGCCACACCGGGGAGCTGTTTTTT
CASSLNERSHTGELFF
>many|TRBV6-1|TRBJ2-3|TRBD1
TGTGCCAGCAGCCAACAGGGACAGGGGATAGCAGATACGCAGTATTTT
CASSQQGQGIADTQYF